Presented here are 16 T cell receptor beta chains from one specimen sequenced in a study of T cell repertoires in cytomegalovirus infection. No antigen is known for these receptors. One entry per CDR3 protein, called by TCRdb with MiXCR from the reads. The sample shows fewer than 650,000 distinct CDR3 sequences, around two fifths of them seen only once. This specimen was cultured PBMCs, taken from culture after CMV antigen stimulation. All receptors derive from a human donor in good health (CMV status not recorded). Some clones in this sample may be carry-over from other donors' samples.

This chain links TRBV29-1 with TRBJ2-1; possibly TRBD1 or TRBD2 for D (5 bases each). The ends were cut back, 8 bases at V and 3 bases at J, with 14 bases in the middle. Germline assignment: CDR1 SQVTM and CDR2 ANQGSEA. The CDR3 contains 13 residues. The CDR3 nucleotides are TGCAGCCTACGGGACGCACACTACAATGAGCAGTTCTTC. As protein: CSLRDAHYNEQFF.

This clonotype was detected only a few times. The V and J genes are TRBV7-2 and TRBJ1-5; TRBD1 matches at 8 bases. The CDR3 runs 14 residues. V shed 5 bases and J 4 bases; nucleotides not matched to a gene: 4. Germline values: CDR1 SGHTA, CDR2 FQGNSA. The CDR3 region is CASSATGANQPQHF. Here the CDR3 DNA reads TGTGCCAGCAGCGCGACAGGGGCGAATCAGCCCCAGCATTTT. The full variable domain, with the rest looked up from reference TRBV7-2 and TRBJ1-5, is GAGVSQSPSNKVTEKGKDVELRCDPISGHTALYWYRQSLGQGLEFLIYFQGNSAPDKSGLPSDRFSAERTGGSVSTLTIQRTQQEDSAVYLCASSATGANQPQHFGDGTRLSIL.

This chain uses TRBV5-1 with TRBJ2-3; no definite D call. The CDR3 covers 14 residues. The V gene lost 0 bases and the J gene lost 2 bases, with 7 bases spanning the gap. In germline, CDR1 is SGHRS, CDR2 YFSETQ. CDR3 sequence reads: CASSLDTATDTQYF. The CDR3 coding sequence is TGCGCCAGCAGCTTGGACACAGCCACAGATACGCAGTATTTT.

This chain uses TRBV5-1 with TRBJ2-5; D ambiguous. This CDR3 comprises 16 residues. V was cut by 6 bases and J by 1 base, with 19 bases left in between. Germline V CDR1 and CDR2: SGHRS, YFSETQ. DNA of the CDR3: TGCGCCAGCACTCAATCAACGAGGACGGTCCAAGAGACCCAGTACTTC. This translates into CASTQSTRTVQETQYF.

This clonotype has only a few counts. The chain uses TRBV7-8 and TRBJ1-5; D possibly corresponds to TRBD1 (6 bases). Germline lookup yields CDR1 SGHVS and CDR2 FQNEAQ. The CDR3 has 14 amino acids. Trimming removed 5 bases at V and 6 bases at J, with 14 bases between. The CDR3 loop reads CASSPQGPAQPQHF. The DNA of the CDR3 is TGTGCCAGCAGCCCACAGGGACCAGCTCAGCCCCAGCATTTT. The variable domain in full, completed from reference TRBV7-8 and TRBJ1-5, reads GAGVSQSPRYKVAKRGQDVALRCDPISGHVSLFWYQQALGQGPEFLTYFQNEAQLDKSGLPSDRFFAERPEGSVSTLKIQRTQQEDSAVYLCASSPQGPAQPQHFGDGTRLSIL.

Here the CDR3 DNA reads TGCGCCAGCAGCCAAGAAGGGACAGAGTATTCACCCCTCCACTTT. Amino acid sequence: CASSQEGTEYSPLHF. The rearrangement links TRBV4-1 to TRBJ1-6, with 7 bases fitting TRBD1. The CDR3 is 15 residues long. Germline V CDR1 and CDR2: MGHRA, YSYEKL. With 0 bases clipped from V and 8 bases from J, the junction kept 4 bases outside the gene matches.

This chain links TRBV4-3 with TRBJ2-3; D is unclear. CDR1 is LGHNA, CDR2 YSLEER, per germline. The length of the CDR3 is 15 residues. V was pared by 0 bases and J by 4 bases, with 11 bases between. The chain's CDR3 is CASSQESAISDTQYF. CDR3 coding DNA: TGCGCCAGCAGCCAAGAGTCAGCTATTTCAGATACGCAGTATTTT.

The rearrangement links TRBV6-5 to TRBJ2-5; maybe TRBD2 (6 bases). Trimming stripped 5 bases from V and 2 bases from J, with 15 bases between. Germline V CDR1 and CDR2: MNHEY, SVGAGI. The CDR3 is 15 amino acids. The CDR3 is CASSPGGSRQETQYF. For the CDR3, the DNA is TGTGCCAGCAGTCCAGGAGGGTCGAGGCAAGAGACCCAGTACTTC.

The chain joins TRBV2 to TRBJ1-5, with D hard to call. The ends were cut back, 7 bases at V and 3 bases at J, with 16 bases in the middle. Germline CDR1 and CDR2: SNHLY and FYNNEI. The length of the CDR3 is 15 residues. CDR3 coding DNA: TGTGCCAGCACTACTGCCGGACGTCTCAATCAGCCCCAGCATTTT. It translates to CASTTAGRLNQPQHF.

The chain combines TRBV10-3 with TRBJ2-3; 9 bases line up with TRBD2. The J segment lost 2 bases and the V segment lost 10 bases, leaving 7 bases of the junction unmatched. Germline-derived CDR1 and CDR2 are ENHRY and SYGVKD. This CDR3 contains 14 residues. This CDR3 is CATRLAESTDTQYF. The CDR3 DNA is TGTGCCACCCGACTAGCGGAGTCCACAGATACGCAGTATTTT.

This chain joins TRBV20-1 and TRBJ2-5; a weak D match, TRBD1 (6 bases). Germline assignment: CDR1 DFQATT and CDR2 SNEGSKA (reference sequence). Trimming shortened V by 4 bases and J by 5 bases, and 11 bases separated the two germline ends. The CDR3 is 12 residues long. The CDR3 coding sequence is TGCAGTGCTACGCCGAGGGGGGAGACCCAGTACTTC. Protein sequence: CSATPRGETQYF.

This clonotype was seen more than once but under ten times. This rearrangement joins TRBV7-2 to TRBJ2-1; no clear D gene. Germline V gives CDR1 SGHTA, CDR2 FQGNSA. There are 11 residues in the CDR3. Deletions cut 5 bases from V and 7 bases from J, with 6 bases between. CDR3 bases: TGTGCCAGCAGCCCTTTTAATGAGCAGTTCTTC. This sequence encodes CASSPFNEQFF.

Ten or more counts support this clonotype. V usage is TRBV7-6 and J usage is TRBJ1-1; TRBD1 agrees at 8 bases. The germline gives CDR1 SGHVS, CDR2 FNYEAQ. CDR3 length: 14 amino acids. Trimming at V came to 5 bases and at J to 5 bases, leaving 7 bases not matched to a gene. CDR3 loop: CASSAATGGTEAFF. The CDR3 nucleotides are TGTGCCAGCAGCGCCGCAACAGGGGGTACTGAAGCTTTCTTT.

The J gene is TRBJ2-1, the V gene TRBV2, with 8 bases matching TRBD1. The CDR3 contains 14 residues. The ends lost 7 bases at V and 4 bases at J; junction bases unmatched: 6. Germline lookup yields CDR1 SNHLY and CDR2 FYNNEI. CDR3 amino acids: CASNRDRLYNEQFF. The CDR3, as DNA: TGTGCCAGCAACCGGGACAGGCTTTACAATGAGCAGTTCTTC. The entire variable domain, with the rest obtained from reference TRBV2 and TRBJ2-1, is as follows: EPEVTQTPSHQVTQMGQEVILRCVPISNHLYFYWYRQILGQKVEFLVSFYNNEISEKSEIFDDQFSVERPDGSNFTLKIRSTKLEDSAMYFCASNRDRLYNEQFFGPGTRLTVL.

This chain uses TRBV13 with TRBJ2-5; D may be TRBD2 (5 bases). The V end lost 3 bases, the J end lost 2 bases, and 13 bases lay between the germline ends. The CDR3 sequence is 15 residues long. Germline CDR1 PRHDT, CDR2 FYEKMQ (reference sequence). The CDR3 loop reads CASSFRLAQQETQYF. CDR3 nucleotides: TGTGCCAGCAGCTTTAGGCTAGCTCAACAAGAGACCCAGTACTTC.

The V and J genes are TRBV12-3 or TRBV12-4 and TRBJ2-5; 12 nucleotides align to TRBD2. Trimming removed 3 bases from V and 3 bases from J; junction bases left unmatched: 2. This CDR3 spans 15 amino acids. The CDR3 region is CASSFGLAGKETQYF. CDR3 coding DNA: TGTGCCAGCAGTTTTGGACTAGCGGGGAAAGAGACCCAGTACTTC.